The clone carrying this T cell receptor (beta chain) was recorded a few times. What it binds is unknown. The sample is drawn from a study of T cells after yellow fever vaccination. Study overall: Low-cell-number fractions underwent preparation using SMART-Seq v4 Ultra Low Input.

Notes on the study in general: When the response was secondary, it was weaker but reached its peak faster, day 5 versus 15.

Researchers made TCR cDNA using 5'RACE template switching, and this step added a universal primer site and UMIs. TCRdb re-derived calls from the 5' RACE reads in MiXCR, one entry per CDR3 protein. Altogether about 200,000 distinct CDR3 sequences are present, more than 3% being singletons, with the ten largest covering less than 3.5%. The V and J ends lost 0 bases and 4 bases respectively, with 2 bases between them. CDR1 is LGHNT and CDR2 is FRNRAP in the germline V gene. The CDR3 loop spans 12 amino acids. The rearrangement uses TRBV12-5 and TRBJ2-3; D gene ambiguous. The clonotype originates from a man aged 18-30 years who received the YFV17D yellow fever vaccine. The sample here was CD4+ T cells sorted from PBMCs, taken 10 days after the yellow fever booster vaccination. CDR3 nucleotides: TGTGCTAGTGGTTTGGTACCAGATACGCAGTATTTT. This translates into CASGLVPDTQYF.